This T cell receptor (beta chain) comes out of a study of T cell repertoires in ileal Crohn's disease. The wider study: About half of patients got postoperative therapy: approximately 12 thiopurines, fewer than 20 anti-TNF. Overall study findings and caveats: Compared with CD4 T cells, sorted CD8 cells carried more expanded clones.

Worth noting for this clone: As yet, its antigen is unknown.

The time point: neoterminal ileum biopsy at postoperative endoscopy, about 6 months after surgery. Using immunoSEQ multiplex PCR, the repertoire was profiled, and TCRdb retains in-frame clones only, with some absent. The sample yields some 20,000 clones, roughly 72% seen once. The junction had 14 bases not matched to a gene; V was cut back by 5 bases and J by 4 bases. The germline CDR1 and CDR2 sequences are SNHLY and FYNNEI. The CDR3 totals 18 residues. The origin of this receptor is an adult with Crohn's disease. The chain uses TRBV2 and TRBJ2-3, with 11 bases aligning to TRBD1. What was sequenced was ileal tissue. The CDR3 reads CASSPLPGQGAVADTQYF. CDR3 DNA: TGTGCCAGCAGTCCCCTTCCCGGACAGGGGGCTGTGGCAGATACGCAGTATTTT.